This T cell receptor beta chain was captured by sequencing in a study of blood T cell repertoires in COVID-19. The overall study: There were acute and convalescent COVID-19 samples, and they came from the United States, Italy and Spain. Sources were T cells, B-cell-depleted T cells, or PBMCs; the material itself was cDNA or gDNA.

In germline, CDR1 is SEHNR, CDR2 FQNEAQ (reference sequence). V gave up 5 bases and J gave up 1 base, with 19 bases separating them. This CDR3 has 17 amino acids. In the study's own analysis: Amplification of reference gene primers was used by the study to estimate nucleated cell counts. Only in-frame clones appear in the TCRdb table, and some are missing; sequencing was by immunoSEQ multiplex PCR. For V, J and clone size, that table is used; D and trimming come from the DNA. The sample has 35,000 to 55,000 clones; roughly 85% are singletons. The sequencing input was peripheral blood. The source of this sequence is a man between 60 and 70 years old with active COVID-19. The chain couples TRBV7-9 to TRBJ2-3; TRBD1 might be the D (7 bases). CDR3 amino acids: CASSPPGGTAGTDTQYF. DNA of the CDR3: TGTGCCAGCAGCCCCCCCGGCGGGACAGCGGGCACAGATACGCAGTATTTT. Supplemented by reference TRBV7-9 and TRBJ2-3, the full variable domain reads DTGVSQNPRHKITKRGQNVTFRCDPISEHNRLYWYRQTLGQGPEFLTYFQNEAQLEKSRLLSDRFSAERPKGSFSTLEIQRTEQGDSAMYLCASSPPGGTAGTDTQYFGPGTRLTVL.